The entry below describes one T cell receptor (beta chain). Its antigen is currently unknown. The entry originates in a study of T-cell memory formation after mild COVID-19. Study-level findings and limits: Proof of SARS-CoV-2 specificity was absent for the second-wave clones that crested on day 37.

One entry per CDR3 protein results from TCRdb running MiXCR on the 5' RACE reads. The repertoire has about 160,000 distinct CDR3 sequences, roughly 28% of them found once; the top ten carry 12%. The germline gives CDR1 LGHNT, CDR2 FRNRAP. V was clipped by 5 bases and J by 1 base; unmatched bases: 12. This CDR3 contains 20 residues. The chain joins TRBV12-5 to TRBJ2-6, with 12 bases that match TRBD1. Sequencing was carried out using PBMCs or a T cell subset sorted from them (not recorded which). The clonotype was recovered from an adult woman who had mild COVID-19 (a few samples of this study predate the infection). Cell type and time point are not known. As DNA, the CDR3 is TGTGCTAGTGGTCGGCTGTCTCCGGGACAGGGGGCGTCTGGGGCCAACGTCCTGACTTTC. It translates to CASGRLSPGQGASGANVLTF.